This entry concerns a single T cell receptor beta chain. Its antigen target is currently unknown. Base qualities were left out, and no much larger clone turns up one base away. This entry is derived from a study of STAT5B mutations in CD4+ large granular lymphocyte leukemia (dated by TCRdb to the early 2020s). As for the study more broadly: Among healthy controls, the CDR3 'QG' motif was associated with a particular HLA allele. Flow cytometry on FACSCanto II or FACSVerse confirmed that purified fractions exceeded 95% purity among lymphocytes. The TCRbeta repertoires of CD4+ T-cell large granular lymphocyte leukemia patients were compared with the TCRbeta repertoires of healthy blood donors. General study outcomes and caveats: The data were not HLA-matched, and the higher clonality in CD4+ T-LGLL than in CD8+ T-LGLL could be due to the relatively small sample size. Main leukemic clonotypes were private to each patient, although about a quarter of the main leukemic clonotypes were found at low frequency in the non-leukemic repertoires of other patients. CD4-sorted patient repertoires appeared more clonal than healthy CD4+ repertoires, and this difference persisted after removing the putative leukemic clones. TRBV06-family usage was enriched among the top patient clones (8/27) compared with healthy controls (2/35).

For CDR1 and CDR2, the germline V gene lists SGHDN and FVKESK. V sheds 0 bases and J sheds 12 bases, leaving 18 bases between their ends. Spanning cysteine to phenylalanine, the CDR3 consists of 15 amino acids. CDR3 DNA is the only sequence kept; it has 45 bases, read in frame from the first base. TCRbeta rearrangements were sequenced from genomic DNA using the immunoSEQ assay at survey resolution. As for how the authors treated the data: In the TCR sequencing data, the lowest productive clonotype frequency that could be detected was 2.59 x 10-5. Only productive TCRbeta rearrangements, meaning sequences that were complete and in-frame, were kept for the analyses. The clonality of each sample was calculated as Simpson clonality in the immunoSEQ Analyzer version 3.0. Based on frequency, clones were grouped as very rare, small, medium, large (1-20%) or hyperexpanded (>20%). Generation probabilities were estimated with OLGA 1.2.3, V-gene circos plots were made with VDJtools, specificities were searched in VDJdb, and CDR3 motifs were identified with GLIPH. Entries here come from immuneACCESS through TCRdb and include only in-frame sequences with V and J called. Some clones fail to appear in such tables; in the studies checked, an unresolved V gene covers under half of the shortfall, and the cause of the remainder is unknown. V and J calls and clone size come straight from that table; D and trimming were deduced from the DNA. The sample table contains roughly 30,000 clones; only one count was recorded for roughly 89% of them. The ten largest clones capture about 0.41% of the sample.

The healthy control group was made up of roughly 34 blood donors, and the Finnish Red Cross blood service supplied their buffy coats. All TCR-sequenced material derived from peripheral blood: patient blood samples and healthy donor buffy coats. Ficoll-Hypaque gradient centrifugation was used to isolate peripheral blood mononuclear cells. CD4+ cells were magnetically purified from the buffy coats of healthy controls. The Gentra Puregene Cell and Tissue kit was used for genomic DNA extraction, and quantification was performed on a Qubit 2.0 fluorometer. This receptor was obtained from a human donor in good health. This chain is built from TRBV14 and TRBJ2-1; the D gene cannot be named for sure. Sequences were obtained from CD4+ T cells from blood buffy coats. The base sequence is TGTGCCAGCAGCCAAGAAGGGTCTTCCAGTTTCCCGCAGTTCTTC. Translated, it reads CASSQEGSSSFPQFF.